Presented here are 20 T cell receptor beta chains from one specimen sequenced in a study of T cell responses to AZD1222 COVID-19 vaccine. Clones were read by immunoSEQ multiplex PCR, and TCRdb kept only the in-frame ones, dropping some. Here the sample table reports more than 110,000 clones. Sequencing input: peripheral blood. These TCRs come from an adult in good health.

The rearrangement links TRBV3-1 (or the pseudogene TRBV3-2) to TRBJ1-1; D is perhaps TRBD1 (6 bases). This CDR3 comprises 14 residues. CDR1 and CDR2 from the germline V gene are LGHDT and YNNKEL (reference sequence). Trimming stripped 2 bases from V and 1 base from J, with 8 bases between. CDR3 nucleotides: TGTGCCAGCAGCCAAAAGGGGGGGAACACTGAAGCTTTCTTT. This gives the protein CASSQKGGNTEAFF.

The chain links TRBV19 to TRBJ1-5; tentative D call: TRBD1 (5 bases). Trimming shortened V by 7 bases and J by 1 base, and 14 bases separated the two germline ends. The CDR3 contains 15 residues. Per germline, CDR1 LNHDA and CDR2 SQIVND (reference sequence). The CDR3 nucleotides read TGTGCCAGTAACTTCCGAGGGGAGAGCAATCAGCCCCAGCATTTT. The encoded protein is CASNFRGESNQPQHF.

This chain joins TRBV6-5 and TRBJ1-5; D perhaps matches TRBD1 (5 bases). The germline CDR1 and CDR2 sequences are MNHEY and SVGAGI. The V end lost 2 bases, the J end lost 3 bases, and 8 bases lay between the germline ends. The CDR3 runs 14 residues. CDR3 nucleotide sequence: TGTGCCAGCAGTTACGACAGCATCAATCAGCCCCAGCATTTT. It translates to CASSYDSINQPQHF.

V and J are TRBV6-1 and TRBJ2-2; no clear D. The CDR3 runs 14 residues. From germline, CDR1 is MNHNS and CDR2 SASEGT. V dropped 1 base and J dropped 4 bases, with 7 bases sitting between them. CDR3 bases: TGTGCCAGCAGTGAAGTGGGCCTCACCGGGGAGCTGTTTTTT. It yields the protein CASSEVGLTGELFF.

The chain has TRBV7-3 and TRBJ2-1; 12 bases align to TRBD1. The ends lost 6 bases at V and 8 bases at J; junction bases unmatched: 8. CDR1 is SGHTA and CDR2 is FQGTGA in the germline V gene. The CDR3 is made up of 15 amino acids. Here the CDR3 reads CASSLTGTGGDEQFF. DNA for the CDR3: TGTGCCAGCAGTCTAACTGGGACAGGGGGCGATGAGCAGTTCTTC.

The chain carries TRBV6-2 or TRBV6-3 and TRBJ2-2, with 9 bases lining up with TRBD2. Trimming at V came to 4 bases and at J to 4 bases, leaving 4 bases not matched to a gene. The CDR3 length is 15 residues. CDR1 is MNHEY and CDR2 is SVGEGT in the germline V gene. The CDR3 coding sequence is TGTGCCAGCAGTTGGCGGGGGGGAAGCACCGGGGAGCTGTTTTTT. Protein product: CASSWRGGSTGELFF.

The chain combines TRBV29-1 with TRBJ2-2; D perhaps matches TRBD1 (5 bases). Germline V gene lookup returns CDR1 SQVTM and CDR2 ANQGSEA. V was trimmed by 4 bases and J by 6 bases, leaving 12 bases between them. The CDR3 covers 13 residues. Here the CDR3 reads CSVGQGRAGELFF. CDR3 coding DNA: TGCAGCGTTGGTCAGGGCCGGGCCGGGGAGCTGTTTTTT.

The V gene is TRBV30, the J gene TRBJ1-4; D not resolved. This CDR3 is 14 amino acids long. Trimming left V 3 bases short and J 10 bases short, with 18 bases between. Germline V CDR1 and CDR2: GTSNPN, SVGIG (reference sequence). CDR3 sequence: CAWSPGGGMVKLFF. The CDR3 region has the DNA TGTGCCTGGAGCCCCGGCGGAGGGATGGTAAAACTGTTTTTT.

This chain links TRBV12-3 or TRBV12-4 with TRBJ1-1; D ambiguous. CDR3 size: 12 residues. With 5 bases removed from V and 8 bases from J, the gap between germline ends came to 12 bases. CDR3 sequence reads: CASSPPGQEAFF. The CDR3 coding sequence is TGTGCCAGCAGTCCTCCGGGCCAAGAAGCTTTCTTT.

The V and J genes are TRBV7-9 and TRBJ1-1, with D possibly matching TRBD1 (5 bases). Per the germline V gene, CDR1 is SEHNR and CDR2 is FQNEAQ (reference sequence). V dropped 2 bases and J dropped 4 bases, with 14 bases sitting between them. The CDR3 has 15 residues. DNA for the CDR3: TGTGCCAGCAGCTTATCCTTAACCGGGGGCACTGAAGCTTTCTTT. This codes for CASSLSLTGGTEAFF.

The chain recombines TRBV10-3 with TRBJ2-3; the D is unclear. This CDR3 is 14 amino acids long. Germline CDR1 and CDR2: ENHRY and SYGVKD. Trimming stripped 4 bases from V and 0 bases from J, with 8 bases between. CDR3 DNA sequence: TGTGCCATCAGTGTACAGCCGAGCACAGATACGCAGTATTTT. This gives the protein CAISVQPSTDTQYF.

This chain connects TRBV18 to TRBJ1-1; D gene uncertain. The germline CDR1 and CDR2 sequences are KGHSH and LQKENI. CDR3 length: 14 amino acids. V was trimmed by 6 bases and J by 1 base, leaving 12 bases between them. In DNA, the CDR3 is TGTGCCAGCTCCGTCGTGGGCCGGAACACTGAAGCTTTCTTT. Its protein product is CASSVVGRNTEAFF.

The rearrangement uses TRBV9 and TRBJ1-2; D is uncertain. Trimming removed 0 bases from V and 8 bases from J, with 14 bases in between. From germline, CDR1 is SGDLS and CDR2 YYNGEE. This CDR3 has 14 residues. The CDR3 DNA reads TGTGCCAGCAGCGTAGGGGGTCTCAGAGGCGGCTACACCTTC. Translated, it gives CASSVGGLRGGYTF.

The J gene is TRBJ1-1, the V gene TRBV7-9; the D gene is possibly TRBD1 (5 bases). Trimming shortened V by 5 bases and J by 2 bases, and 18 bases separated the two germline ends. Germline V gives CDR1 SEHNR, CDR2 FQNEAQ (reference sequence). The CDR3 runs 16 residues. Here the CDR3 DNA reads TGTGCCAGCAGCCAAAGAATGGGGGGACCAAACACTGAAGCTTTCTTT. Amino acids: CASSQRMGGPNTEAFF.

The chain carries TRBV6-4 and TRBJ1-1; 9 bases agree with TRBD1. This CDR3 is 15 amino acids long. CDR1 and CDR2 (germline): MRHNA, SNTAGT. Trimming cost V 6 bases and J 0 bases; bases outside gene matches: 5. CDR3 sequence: CASSRTGEMNTEAFF. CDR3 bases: TGTGCCAGCAGCAGGACAGGGGAAATGAACACTGAAGCTTTCTTT.

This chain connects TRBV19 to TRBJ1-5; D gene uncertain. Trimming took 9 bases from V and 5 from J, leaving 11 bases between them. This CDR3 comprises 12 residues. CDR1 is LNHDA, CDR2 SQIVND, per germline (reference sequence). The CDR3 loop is CASSRGDQPQHF. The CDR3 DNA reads TGTGCCAGCTCACGGGGAGATCAGCCCCAGCATTTT.

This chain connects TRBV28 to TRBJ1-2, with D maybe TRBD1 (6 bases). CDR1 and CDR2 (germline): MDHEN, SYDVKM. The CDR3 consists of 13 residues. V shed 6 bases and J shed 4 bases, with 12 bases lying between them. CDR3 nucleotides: TGTGCCAGCAGCTCACAGGGACCCTATGGCTACACCTTC. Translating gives CASSSQGPYGYTF.

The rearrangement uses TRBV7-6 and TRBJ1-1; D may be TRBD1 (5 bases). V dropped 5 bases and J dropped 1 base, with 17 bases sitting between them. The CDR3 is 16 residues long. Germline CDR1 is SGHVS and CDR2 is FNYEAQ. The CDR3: CASSPQPGRQNTEAFF. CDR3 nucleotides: TGTGCCAGCAGCCCCCAGCCGGGACGGCAGAACACTGAAGCTTTCTTT.

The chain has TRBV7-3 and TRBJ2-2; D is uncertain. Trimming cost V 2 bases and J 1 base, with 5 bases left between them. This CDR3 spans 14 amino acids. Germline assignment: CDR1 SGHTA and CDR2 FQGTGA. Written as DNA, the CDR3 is TGTGCCAGCAGCTTAGGCCAGAACACCGGGGAGCTGTTTTTT. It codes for CASSLGQNTGELFF.

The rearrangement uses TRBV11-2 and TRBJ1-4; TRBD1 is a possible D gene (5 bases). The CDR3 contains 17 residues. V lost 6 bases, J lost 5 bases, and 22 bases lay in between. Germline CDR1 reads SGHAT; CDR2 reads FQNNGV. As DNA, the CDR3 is TGTGCCAGCAGTCGAGGAACCAGGGCCTCCGGCAATGAAAAACTGTTTTTT. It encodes CASSRGTRASGNEKLFF.